Listed here are 6 T cell receptor beta chains from one sample, sequenced in a study of Ad26.COV2.S vaccination and SARS-CoV-2 variants. Here immunoSEQ multiplex PCR was the method, and the copy in TCRdb shows in-frame clones only, minus some. The table lists around 450,000 clones, 85% to 90% of them singletons. The treatment was: roughly 18 received Ad26.COV2.S at low or high dose, single or two shots; several received placebo; per-sample allocation not given. Samples were taken on day 63 after the first vaccine or placebo injection. The material sequenced was peripheral blood, taken in a trial of Ad26.COV2.S vaccine versus placebo. The receptors here all came from a person aged 18 to 65 who received the Ad26.COV2.S COVID-19 vaccine or a placebo.

The chain carries TRBV9 and TRBJ2-1; 10 positions match TRBD2. V lost 3 bases to trimming and J lost 8 bases; unmatched junction nucleotides: 11. CDR1 SGDLS and CDR2 YYNGEE come from the germline V gene. This CDR3 comprises 16 residues. CDR3 in DNA: TGTGCCAGCAGCGGGGTCAGCGGGAGGGAGTCGGATGAGCAGTTCTTC. It codes for CASSGVSGRESDEQFF.

The gene calls are TRBV5-1 and TRBJ2-1, with 13 nucleotides matching TRBD2. Germline assignment: CDR1 SGHRS and CDR2 YFSETQ. V lost 3 bases to trimming and J lost 7 bases; unmatched junction nucleotides: 13. The CDR3 consists of 18 residues. CDR3 in amino acids: CASSSERTSGSGPNEQFF. CDR3 DNA sequence: TGCGCCAGCAGCTCGGAAAGGACTAGCGGGAGTGGTCCTAATGAGCAGTTCTTC.

The chain links TRBV2 to TRBJ2-3; 7 bases are a match to TRBD2. The CDR3 is made up of 15 amino acids. Trimming at V came to 5 bases and at J to 0 bases, leaving 5 bases not matched to a gene. Germline CDR1 SNHLY, CDR2 FYNNEI. The chain's CDR3 is CASSYGGTSTDTQYF. CDR3 sequence (DNA): TGTGCCAGCAGTTACGGGGGGACGAGCACAGATACGCAGTATTTT.

This chain connects TRBV9 to TRBJ1-1; no reliable D call. The CDR3 extends over 13 amino acids. Germline V gene lookup returns CDR1 SGDLS and CDR2 YYNGEE. Trimming shortened V by 7 bases and J by 1 base, and 11 bases separated the two germline ends. CDR3 nucleotides: TGTGCCAGCGCTCAGAAACGGAACACTGAAGCTTTCTTT. Translation: CASAQKRNTEAFF.

V and J are TRBV9 and TRBJ1-5, with D possibly matching TRBD1 (6 bases). The V gene's germline CDR1 is SGDLS and CDR2 YYNGEE. CDR3 size: 14 residues. V lost 0 bases, J lost 5 bases, and 9 bases lay in between. CDR3 sequence: CASSVGAGDQPQHF. Here the CDR3 DNA reads TGTGCCAGCAGCGTAGGGGCAGGGGATCAGCCCCAGCATTTT.

J is TRBJ1-2 and V is TRBV20-1; D is undetermined. CDR1 and CDR2 from the germline V gene are DFQATT and SNEGSKA (reference sequence). The CDR3 has 11 amino acids. Trimming removed 5 bases from V and 4 bases from J, with 8 bases in between. DNA for the CDR3: TGCAGTGCTTCAGACCGCTATGGCTACACCTTC. This gives the protein CSASDRYGYTF.